Reported below is one TCR beta chain. The sample's treatment: oral pan-JAK inhibitor, 5-10 mg twice daily. Isolated RNA was reverse transcribed into cDNA used as the sequencing template. Sequencing was performed with immunoSEQ multiplex PCR; in TCRdb, only in-frame clones are kept and a portion is missing. The table shows some 180,000 clones, with roughly 53% occurring only once. This record belongs to a study of CD8+ T cells in alopecia areata. This CDR3 region has 15 residues. Losses at the gene ends were 6 bases for V and 2 bases for J; bases not matched to a gene: 5. The germline CDR1 and CDR2 sequences are WSHSY and SAAADI.

This chain joins TRBV10-2 and TRBJ2-3; 10 nucleotides line up with TRBD2. The origin of this receptor is a human donor with alopecia areata. Specimen: CD8+ T cells sorted from blood, collected at week 24, from a patient treated with tofacitinib. CDR3 sequence reads: CASRASGGATDTQYF. CDR3 DNA sequence: TGCGCCAGCAGGGCGAGCGGGGGGGCCACAGATACGCAGTATTTT.